The clone carrying this TCR beta chain was detected only once. The assay was immunoSEQ multiplex PCR, and TCRdb's table has in-frame clones only and misses some. The table lists over 400,000 clones, 92% of them singletons, with about 1.7% in the top ten. The data are from a study of Ad26.COV2.S vaccination and SARS-CoV-2 variants. CDR1 is LNHDA, CDR2 SQIVND, per germline (reference sequence). The CDR3 contains 14 residues. Trimming removed 1 base at V and 7 bases at J, with 10 bases between. Described treatment: about 20 received Ad26.COV2.S at low or high dose, single or two shots; a few received placebo; per-sample allocation not given. Collection of the samples took place on day 63 after the first injection of vaccine or placebo. Participants' vaccine, an Ad26 vector, delivered Wuhan-strain SARS-CoV-2 spike.

The sequence came from a person aged 18-65 years who received the Ad26.COV2.S COVID-19 vaccine or a placebo. The rearrangement links TRBV19 to TRBJ1-4, with unresolved D. Source: peripheral blood, taken in a trial of Ad26.COV2.S vaccine versus placebo. The CDR3 nucleotides are TGTGCCAGTAGTATAGGAGGAGGGTCTGAAAAACTGTTTTTT. Translated: CASSIGGGSEKLFF.